This T cell receptor beta chain came from a study of blood T cell repertoires in COVID-19. Per the germline V gene, CDR1 is MNHEY and CDR2 is SVGAGI. The V gene lost 0 bases and the J gene lost 8 bases, with 13 bases spanning the gap. This CDR3 spans 15 amino acids. Repertoires were generated with immunoSEQ multiplex PCR, while TCRdb's copy carries only in-frame clones and drops some. The repertoire holds about 58,000 clones, with approximately 80% as singletons. The sequenced material came from peripheral blood. The rearrangement uses TRBV6-5 and TRBJ1-4; D ambiguous. The TCR originated in a human donor in a cohort sampled during active COVID-19. Here the CDR3 DNA reads TGTGCCAGCAGTTACTCGATTACGAGGATCGAAAAACTGTTTTTT. Translating gives CASSYSITRIEKLFF.